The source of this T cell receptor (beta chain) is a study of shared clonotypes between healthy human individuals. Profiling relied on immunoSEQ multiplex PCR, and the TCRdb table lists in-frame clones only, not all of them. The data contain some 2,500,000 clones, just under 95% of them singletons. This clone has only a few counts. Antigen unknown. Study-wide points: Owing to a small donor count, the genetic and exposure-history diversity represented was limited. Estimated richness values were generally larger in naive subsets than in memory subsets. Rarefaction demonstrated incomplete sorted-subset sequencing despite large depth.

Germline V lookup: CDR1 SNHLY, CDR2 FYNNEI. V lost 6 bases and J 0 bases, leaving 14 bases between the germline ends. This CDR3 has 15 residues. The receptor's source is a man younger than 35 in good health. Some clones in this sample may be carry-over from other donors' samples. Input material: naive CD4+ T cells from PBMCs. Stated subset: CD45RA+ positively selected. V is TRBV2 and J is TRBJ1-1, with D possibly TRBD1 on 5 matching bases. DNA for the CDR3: TGTGCCAGCAGAGTCCGCCAGGGTTTGAACACTGAAGCTTTCTTT. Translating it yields CASRVRQGLNTEAFF.